This is a list of T cell receptor beta chains from one sample in a study of CXCR3-negative and CXCR3-positive naive CD8 T cells. No DNA is given; TCRdb re-called the 5' RACE reads and lists each CDR3 protein once. The sample table sets out some 41,000 distinct CDR3 sequences. Source material: memory CD8+ T cells from blood. These receptors all come from a human donor in good health. Some clones in this sample may be carry-over from other donors' samples. Both conserved end residues are part of each CDR3. Clone size is not always given. Where it is, it says once, few, many or a class for expanded clones.

CDR3aa: CASSRPTGENTEAFF
j_gene: TRBJ1-1
v_gene: TRBV6-8
abundance: -

CDR3aa: CASRTLTGSGEQYF
j_gene: TRBJ2-7
v_gene: TRBV27
abundance: -

CDR3aa: CASSQEGRSNEKLFF
j_gene: TRBJ1-4
v_gene: TRBV14
abundance: -

CDR3aa: CASSVDSGGNEQFF
j_gene: TRBJ2-1
v_gene: TRBV2
abundance: medium-sized

CDR3aa: CSVETPDSYEQYF
j_gene: TRBJ2-7
v_gene: TRBV29-1
abundance: -

CDR3aa: CASGAGYNSPLHF
j_gene: TRBJ1-6
v_gene: TRBV27
abundance: -

CDR3aa: CASSRGAQETQYF
j_gene: TRBJ2-5
v_gene: TRBV6-2/TRBV6-3
abundance: -

CDR3aa: CASSPTPAGAHNEQFF
j_gene: TRBJ2-1
v_gene: TRBV7-3
abundance: -

CDR3aa: CASSSYFGAGVYGYTF
j_gene: TRBJ1-2
v_gene: TRBV12-3/TRBV12-4
abundance: -

CDR3aa: CASSEASGESNEQFF
j_gene: TRBJ2-1
v_gene: TRBV25-1
abundance: -

CDR3aa: CASSLGGRPYEQYF
j_gene: TRBJ2-7
v_gene: TRBV12-3/TRBV12-4
abundance: -

CDR3aa: CASSLGPQLSSYNEQFF
j_gene: TRBJ2-1
v_gene: TRBV12-3/TRBV12-4
abundance: -

CDR3aa: CASSPSRGSYNEQFF
j_gene: TRBJ2-1
v_gene: TRBV7-3
abundance: -

CDR3aa: CASSFGTGMAYGYTF
j_gene: TRBJ1-2
v_gene: TRBV6-5
abundance: -

CDR3aa: CASRQSPNEQFF
j_gene: TRBJ2-1
v_gene: TRBV4-1
abundance: -

CDR3aa: CSAQAQVSATHSYEQYF
j_gene: TRBJ2-7
v_gene: TRBV20-1
abundance: -

CDR3aa: CASSSHALGYTF
j_gene: TRBJ1-2
v_gene: TRBV7-2
abundance: -

CDR3aa: CASSLGGPLQETQYF
j_gene: TRBJ2-5
v_gene: TRBV7-9
abundance: -

CDR3aa: CASGLRDRGVKLFF
j_gene: TRBJ1-4
v_gene: TRBV12-3/TRBV12-4
abundance: -

CDR3aa: CASSSASGTGYGYTF
j_gene: TRBJ1-2
v_gene: TRBV5-5
abundance: -

CDR3aa: CASSPDPGQGVSGELFF
j_gene: TRBJ2-2
v_gene: TRBV18
abundance: -

CDR3aa: CASSLLTRQAVEQFF
j_gene: TRBJ2-1
v_gene: TRBV27
abundance: -

CDR3aa: CASSWYNEQFF
j_gene: TRBJ2-1
v_gene: TRBV6-5
abundance: -

CDR3aa: CASSYSRVRTEAFF
j_gene: TRBJ1-1
v_gene: TRBV6-5
abundance: -

CDR3aa: CASSYAEPDEQYF
j_gene: TRBJ2-7
v_gene: TRBV6-2/TRBV6-3
abundance: -

CDR3aa: CASSQGDSYEQYF
j_gene: TRBJ2-7
v_gene: TRBV14
abundance: -

CDR3aa: CSVISNWETQYF
j_gene: TRBJ2-5
v_gene: TRBV29-1
abundance: -